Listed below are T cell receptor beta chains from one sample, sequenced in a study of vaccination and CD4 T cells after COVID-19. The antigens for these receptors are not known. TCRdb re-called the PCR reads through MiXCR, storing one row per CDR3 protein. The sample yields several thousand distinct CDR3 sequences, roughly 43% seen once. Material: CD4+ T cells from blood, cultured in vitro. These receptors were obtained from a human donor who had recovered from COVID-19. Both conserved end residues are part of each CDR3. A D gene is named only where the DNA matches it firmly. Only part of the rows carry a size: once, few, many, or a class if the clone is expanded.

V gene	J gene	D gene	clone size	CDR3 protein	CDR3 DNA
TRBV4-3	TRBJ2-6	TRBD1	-	CASSQEPGTGLSSGANVLTF	TGCGCCAGCAGCCAAGAGCCAGGGACAGGGTTAAGCTCTGGGGCCAACGTCCTGACTTTC
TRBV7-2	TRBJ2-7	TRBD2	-	CASSPTSGNYEQYF	TGTGCCAGCAGCCCTACGAGCGGGAACTACGAGCAGTACTTC
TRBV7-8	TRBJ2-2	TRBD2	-	CASSARSLAGGPPGELFF	TGTGCCAGCAGCGCCCGGTCCCTAGCGGGAGGGCCCCCCGGGGAGCTGTTTTTT
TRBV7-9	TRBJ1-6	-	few	CASSLLGSLGGGTDNSPLHF	TGTGCCAGCAGCTTATTAGGTAGCCTCGGAGGGGGAACGGATAATTCACCCCTCCACTTT
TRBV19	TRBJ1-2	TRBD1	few	CASKNPDRDHGYTF	TGTGCCAGTAAAAACCCGGACAGGGACCATGGCTACACCTTC
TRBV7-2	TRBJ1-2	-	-	CASSPTRDNYGYTF	TGTGCCAGCAGCCCAACCAGGGATAACTATGGCTACACCTTC
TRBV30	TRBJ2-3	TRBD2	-	CAWNSGGLTDTQYF	TGTGCCTGGAATTCGGGAGGGCTCACAGATACGCAGTATTTT
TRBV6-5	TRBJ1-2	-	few	CASSYSILGGRNYGYTF	TGTGCCAGCAGTTACTCGATTTTGGGGGGGCGTAACTATGGCTACACCTTC
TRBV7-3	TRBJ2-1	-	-	CASSLNGRGAGSYNEQFF	TGTGCCAGCAGCTTAAATGGCAGGGGGGCGGGGTCCTACAATGAGCAGTTCTTC
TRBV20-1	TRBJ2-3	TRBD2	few	CSAFPSPLAGFLPDTQYF	TGCAGTGCCTTCCCCTCGCCACTAGCGGGGTTTCTGCCAGATACGCAGTATTTT
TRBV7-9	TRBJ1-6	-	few	CASSHNNDNSPLHF	TGTGCCAGCAGCCACAACAACGATAATTCACCCCTCCACTTT
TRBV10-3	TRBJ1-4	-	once	CAISERSNEKLFF	TGTGCCATCAGTGAGCGGTCTAATGAAAAACTGTTTTTT
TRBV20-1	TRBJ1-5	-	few	CSAMGDSNQPQHF	TGCAGTGCAATGGGGGATAGCAATCAGCCCCAGCATTTT
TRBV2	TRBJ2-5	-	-	CASSALDPQETQYF	TGTGCCAGCAGTGCCCTAGACCCCCAAGAGACCCAGTACTTC
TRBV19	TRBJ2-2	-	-	CASSTSVGYNTGELFF	TGTGCCAGTAGTACGTCCGTGGGGTATAACACCGGGGAGCTGTTTTTT
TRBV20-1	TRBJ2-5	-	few	CSAMAGQQETQYF	TGCAGTGCTATGGCAGGTCAACAAGAGACCCAGTACTTC
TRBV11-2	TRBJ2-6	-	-	CASSLETGTGANVLTF	TGTGCCAGCAGCTTGGAAACAGGGACCGGGGCCAACGTCCTGACTTTC
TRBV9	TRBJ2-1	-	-	CASSVLSDAAYNEQFF	TGTGCCAGCAGCGTTTTGTCGGACGCCGCCTACAATGAGCAGTTCTTC
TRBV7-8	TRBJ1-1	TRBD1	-	CASSSRGQVNTEAFF	TGTGCCAGCAGCTCTCGGGGACAGGTGAACACTGAAGCTTTCTTT
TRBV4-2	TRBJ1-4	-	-	CASSQDGGGFEKLFF	TGTGCCAGCAGCCAAGATGGGGGCGGGTTTGAAAAACTGTTTTTT
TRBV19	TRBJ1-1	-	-	CASSMGRRTEAFF	TGTGCCAGTAGTATGGGCAGGCGCACTGAAGCTTTCTTT
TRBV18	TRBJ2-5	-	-	CASSSQRQETQYF	TGTGCCAGCTCCTCTCAGCGGCAAGAGACCCAGTACTTC
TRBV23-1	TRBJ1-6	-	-	CASSHMRDTFSPLHF	TGCGCCAGCAGCCATATGCGGGACACATTTTCACCCCTCCACTTT
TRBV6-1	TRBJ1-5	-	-	CASRSTGNQPQHF	TGTGCCAGCAGATCAACAGGGAATCAGCCCCAGCATTTT
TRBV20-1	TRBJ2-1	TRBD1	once	CSATFAGTGGNEQFF	TGCAGTGCTACCTTCGCCGGGACAGGGGGCAATGAGCAGTTCTTC
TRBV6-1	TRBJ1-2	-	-	CASSEYREALYGYTF	TGTGCCAGCAGCGAATACCGGGAAGCTCTCTATGGCTACACCTTC
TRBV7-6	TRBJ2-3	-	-	CASSLAVVLTDFADTQYF	TGTGCCAGCAGCTTAGCTGTAGTCTTGACCGATTTTGCAGATACGCAGTATTTT
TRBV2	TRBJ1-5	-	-	CASREGWGIDQPQHF	TGTGCCAGCAGGGAAGGTTGGGGGATAGATCAGCCCCAGCATTTT
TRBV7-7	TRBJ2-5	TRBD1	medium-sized	CASSFGRGSGETQYF	TGTGCTAGCAGCTTTGGCAGGGGGTCGGGCGAGACCCAGTACTTC
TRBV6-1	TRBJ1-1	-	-	CASSKHDRTTEAFF	TGTGCCAGCAGCAAACATGACAGGACCACTGAAGCTTTCTTT
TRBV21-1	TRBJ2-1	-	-	CASSKARVGSLGLAGRAVDNEQFF	TGTGCCAGCAGCAAAGCCCGGGTCGGCAGTTTGGGACTAGCGGGGAGGGCGGTGGACAATGAGCAGTTCTTC
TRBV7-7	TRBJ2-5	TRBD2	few	CASSLAGFYQETQYF	TGTGCTAGCAGCTTAGCGGGGTTCTACCAAGAGACCCAGTACTTC
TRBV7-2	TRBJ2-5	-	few	CASSLGTRGTQYF	TGTGCCAGCAGCTTAGGGACAAGGGGGACCCAGTACTTC
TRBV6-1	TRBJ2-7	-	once	CASTGIGGHEQYF	TGTGCCAGCACGGGAATAGGAGGCCACGAGCAGTACTTC
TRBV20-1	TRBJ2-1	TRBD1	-	CSAGQGEREQFF	TGCAGTGCTGGACAGGGTGAGCGTGAGCAGTTCTTC
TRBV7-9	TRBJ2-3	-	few	CASSDIGRNTDTQYF	TGTGCCAGCAGCGATATCGGGAGAAACACAGATACGCAGTATTTT
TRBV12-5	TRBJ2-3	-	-	CASGLVLGRVLTDTQYF	TGTGCTAGTGGTTTGGTACTTGGTAGGGTACTCACAGATACGCAGTATTTT
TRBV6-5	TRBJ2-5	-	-	CASSYQTVGQETQYF	TGTGCCAGCAGTTACCAGACAGTGGGCCAAGAGACCCAGTACTTC
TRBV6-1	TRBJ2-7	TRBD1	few	CASSLTGENEQYF	TGTGCCAGCAGTCTGACAGGGGAGAACGAGCAGTACTTC
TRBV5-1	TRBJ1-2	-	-	CASSTGQINYGYTF	TGCGCCAGCAGCACCGGACAGATTAACTATGGCTACACCTTC
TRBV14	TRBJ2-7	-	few	CASSQDSGIYEQYF	TGTGCCAGCAGCCAAGATTCGGGGATCTACGAGCAGTACTTC
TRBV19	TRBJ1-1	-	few	CASSDRLNTEAFF	TGTGCCAGTAGCGACAGGTTGAACACTGAAGCTTTCTTT
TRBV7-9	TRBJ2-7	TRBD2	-	CASSLVSGGTTYEQYF	TGTGCCAGCAGCTTAGTATCCGGGGGGACTACCTACGAGCAGTACTTC
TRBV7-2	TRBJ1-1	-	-	CASSSVQSTEAFF	TGTGCCAGCAGCTCGGTACAGAGCACTGAAGCTTTCTTT
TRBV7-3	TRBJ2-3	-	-	CASSLTSAGVADTQYF	TGTGCCAGCAGCTTAACGTCTGCAGGCGTCGCAGATACGCAGTATTTT